This TCR beta chain was profiled in a study of T-cell memory formation after mild COVID-19. General observations from the study: Clones which contracted sat mainly in CM and EM if CD4+, and in EMRA if CD8+. For second-wave clones that peaked at day 37, SARS-CoV-2 specificity went unverified.

The length of the CDR3 is 12 residues. Per germline, CDR1 SGHNT and CDR2 YYREEE (reference sequence). V lost 2 bases and J lost 7; bases outside the gene matches: 2. TCRdb re-analysed the 5' RACE reads in MiXCR, keeping a single row per CDR3 protein. This sample has a few hundred thousand distinct CDR3 sequences, with 21% found just once. For this clonotype: The antigen remains undetermined.

This sequence joins TRBV5-4 and TRBJ1-2, with 7 bases matching TRBD1. The sequencing sample was made of PBMCs or a T cell subset sorted from them (not recorded which). The sequence came from an adult woman who had mild COVID-19 (a few samples of this study predate the infection). Cell type and time point are not known. CDR3 amino acids: CASSFPGGGYTF. Written as DNA, the CDR3 is TGTGCCAGCAGCTTTCCAGGGGGTGGCTACACCTTC.